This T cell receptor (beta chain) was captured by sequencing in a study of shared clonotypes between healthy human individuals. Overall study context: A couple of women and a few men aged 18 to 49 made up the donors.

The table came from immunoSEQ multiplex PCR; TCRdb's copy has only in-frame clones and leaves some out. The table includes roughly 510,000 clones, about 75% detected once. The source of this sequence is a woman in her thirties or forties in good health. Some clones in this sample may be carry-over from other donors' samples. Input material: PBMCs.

The chain's CDR3 is CASSDGVFNQPQHF. CDR3 bases: TGTGCCAGCAGTGACGGAGTCTTCAATCAGCCCCAGCATTTT. The rearrangement uses TRBV6-1 and TRBJ1-5; no clear D gene. The V gene's germline CDR1 is MNHNS and CDR2 SASEGT. The CDR3 consists of 14 residues. The V gene lost 3 bases and the J gene lost 3 bases, with 9 bases spanning the gap.